This section outlines one TCR beta chain sequence together with its context. The CDR3 is made up of 13 amino acids. The trim removed 4 bases at V and 5 bases at J, leaving 4 bases unmatched. Per the germline V gene, CDR1 is WSHSY and CDR2 is SAAADI. This specimen belongs to a study of blood T cell repertoires in COVID-19. In the study overall: Both acute and convalescent COVID-19 samples were obtained from the United States, Italy and Spain. In each case, the material was cDNA or gDNA derived from T cells, B-cell-depleted T cells, or PBMCs.

As handled by the study authors: It was from reference gene primer amplification that nucleated cell counts were estimated. The repertoire was sequenced with immunoSEQ multiplex PCR; TCRdb's copy has only in-frame clones and lacks some. The V and J calls and clone size are taken from that table; D and trimming were inferred from the DNA. The sample lists 150,000 to 200,000 clones, around 90% seen once, with around 7% in the top ten. The rearrangement uses TRBV10-2 and TRBJ2-7, with 8 positions matching TRBD2. The source of this sequence is a man between 35 and 55 years old with acute or convalescent COVID-19. The source material was peripheral blood. The CDR3 DNA follows: TGCGCCAGCAGTGGCGGGGGGTGGAACGAGCAGTACTTC. Its protein product is CASSGGGWNEQYF.